One and the same sample provided the 25 T cell receptor beta chains below, sequenced in a study of shared clonotypes between healthy human individuals. Data came from immunoSEQ multiplex PCR; TCRdb stores just in-frame clones and leaves some out. The sample records around 510,000 clones, around 76% being singletons. The sample consisted of PBMCs. These receptors originate from a woman between 35 and 50 years old in good health. Some clones in this sample may be carry-over from other donors' samples.

This clone has more than one count but fewer than ten. Other DNA sequences in the same sample also yield this CDR3. The chain couples TRBV29-1 to TRBJ1-1; maybe TRBD1 (5 bases). This CDR3 region has 14 residues. Between the trimmed V and J ends, which lost 7 bases and 5 bases, there was a span of 20 bases. Germline CDR1 SQVTM, CDR2 ANQGSEA. The DNA of the CDR3 is TGCAGCGGGATGCTACAAGGGGCGTGGACTGAAGCTTTCTTT. Encoded protein: CSGMLQGAWTEAFF. The variable domain in full, completed from reference TRBV29-1 and TRBJ1-1, reads SAVISQKPSRDICQRGTSLTIQCQVDSQVTMMFWYRQQPGQSLTLIATANQGSEATYESGFVIDKFPISRPNLTFSTLTVSNMSPEDSSIYLCSGMLQGAWTEAFFGQGTRLTVV.

This chain's CDR3 is CASSLQGVGDEKLFF. In nucleotides, the CDR3 is TGTGCCAGCAGCCTCCAGGGGGTTGGAGATGAAAAACTGTTTTTT. The chain recombines TRBV5-4 with TRBJ1-4, with TRBD1 matching over 7 bases. The V gene's germline CDR1 is SGHNT and CDR2 YYREEE (reference sequence). The trim removed 4 bases at V and 6 bases at J, leaving 9 bases unmatched. The CDR3 spans 15 residues.

This clone was picked up one time. The J gene is TRBJ1-2, the V gene TRBV4-3; the D is unclear. The CDR3 covers 14 residues. V was shortened by 0 bases and J by 2 bases, with 7 bases between the two germline ends. The germline gives CDR1 LGHNA, CDR2 YSLEER. DNA for the CDR3: TGCGCCAGCAGCCAAGATACGAGCAACTATGGCTACACCTTC. Protein product: CASSQDTSNYGYTF.

The chain links TRBV5-4 to TRBJ1-1; 8 positions match TRBD1. Losses at the gene ends were 4 bases for V and 5 bases for J; bases not matched to a gene: 10. This CDR3 is 15 amino acids long. Germline assignment: CDR1 SGHNT and CDR2 YYREEE (reference sequence). CDR3 nucleotides: TGTGCCAGCAGCCTTCCAGGGGGCCTTGGAACTGAAGCTTTCTTT. It codes for CASSLPGGLGTEAFF.

The chain recombines TRBV14 with TRBJ2-3, with 12 bases lining up with TRBD1. This CDR3 region has 17 residues. From germline, CDR1 is SGHDN and CDR2 FVKESK. Losses at the gene ends were 2 bases for V and 7 bases for J; bases not matched to a gene: 10. CDR3 DNA sequence: TGTGCCAGCAGCCAATCCACCGGGACAGGGGGCACGAATACGCAGTATTTT. As protein: CASSQSTGTGGTNTQYF. Variable domain in full (rest from reference TRBV14 and TRBJ2-3): EAGVTQFPSHSVIEKGQTVTLRCDPISGHDNLYWYRRVMGKEIKFLLHFVKESKQDESGMPNNRFLAERTGGTYSTLKVQPAELEDSGVYFCASSQSTGTGGTNTQYFGPGTRLTVL.

This clone was observed a single time. The V call is TRBV30, the J call TRBJ2-1; D call uncertain. The V gene lost 3 bases and the J gene lost 2 bases, with 11 bases spanning the gap. The germline CDR1 and CDR2 sequences are GTSNPN and SVGIG (reference sequence). This CDR3 comprises 14 residues. CDR3 sequence reads: CAWRSPPTYNEQFF. CDR3 coding DNA: TGTGCCTGGAGGTCCCCTCCCACCTACAATGAGCAGTTCTTC.

The rearrangement uses TRBV21-1 and TRBJ2-7; no check of the table's D call, TRBD1, against the DNA was made. TRBV21-1 is a pseudogene segment. The CDR3 covers 14 residues. CDR3 residues: CASKPSGGPYEQYF. In DNA, the CDR3 is TGTGCCAGCAAACCCTCAGGGGGCCCCTACGAGCAGTACTTC.

This clone was seen more than once but under ten times. For the CDR3, the DNA is TGCGCCAGCAGCTTGGGACAGGGGGCAGTCAGCTATGGCTACACCTTC. Protein sequence: CASSLGQGAVSYGYTF. The rearrangement uses TRBV5-1 and TRBJ1-2; 10 nucleotides match TRBD1. J gave up 4 bases and V 0 bases, and 6 bases lay outside the gene matches. The CDR3 loop spans 16 amino acids. Germline CDR1 SGHRS, CDR2 YFSETQ.

This clone was counted between two and nine times. The chain links TRBV10-2 to TRBJ2-7; TRBD2 matches at 11 bases. V lost 6 bases, J lost 5 bases, and 6 bases stayed unmatched. In germline, CDR1 is WSHSY, CDR2 SAAADI. The CDR3 is 14 residues long. The CDR3 spells CASRETSGTHEQYF. CDR3 coding DNA: TGCGCCAGCAGAGAGACTAGCGGGACCCACGAGCAGTACTTC.

The chain couples TRBV7-3 to TRBJ2-7; D perhaps matches TRBD1 (6 bases). This CDR3 spans 13 amino acids. CDR1 SGHTA and CDR2 FQGTGA come from the germline V gene. V lost 2 bases to trimming and J lost 7 bases, with 12 bases between them. CDR3 residues: CASSLSVGTEQYF. The CDR3 DNA sequence: TGTGCCAGCAGCTTATCGGTTGGGACAGAGCAGTACTTC.

Note on this clone: Other nucleotide sequences from this sample produce the same CDR3. This chain joins TRBV6-5 and TRBJ1-2; D remains unclear. The V end lost 3 bases, the J end lost 0 bases, and 5 bases lay between the germline ends. The CDR3 sequence is 13 residues long. The germline gives CDR1 MNHEY, CDR2 SVGAGI. The CDR3: CASSYGANYGYTF. The CDR3 DNA is TGTGCCAGCAGTTATGGGGCTAACTATGGCTACACCTTC.

This sequence joins TRBV28 and TRBJ1-1, with D possibly matching TRBD1 (5 bases). This CDR3 spans 12 amino acids. CDR1 is MDHEN, CDR2 SYDVKM, per germline. Deletions cut 10 bases from V and 5 bases from J, with 14 bases between. The CDR3 reads CAIGSGGTEAFF. DNA of the CDR3: TGTGCCATCGGATCGGGGGGAACTGAAGCTTTCTTT.

V gene TRBV14 combines with J gene TRBJ2-7; unclear D gene. In germline, CDR1 is SGHDN, CDR2 FVKESK. V was pared by 4 bases and J by 3 bases, with 10 bases between. The CDR3 runs to 13 residues. As DNA, the CDR3 is TGTGCCAGCAGCCTGGACGGAGTCTACGAGCAGTACTTC. It translates to CASSLDGVYEQYF.

The chain uses TRBV28 and TRBJ1-4; 9 bases map to TRBD1. Germline V gene lookup returns CDR1 MDHEN and CDR2 SYDVKM. The CDR3 extends over 15 amino acids. The V segment lost 5 bases and the J segment 8 bases; nucleotides outside the gene matches: 9. The chain's CDR3 is CASSPFGQGREKLFF. The CDR3 DNA reads as TGTGCCAGCAGTCCTTTCGGACAGGGGAGGGAAAAACTGTTTTTT.

The gene calls are TRBV7-7 and TRBJ2-2; 10 nucleotides align to TRBD2. The CDR3 is made up of 16 amino acids. The V gene end was trimmed by 1 base and the J gene end by 2 bases; junction bases not matched to a gene: 1. CDR1 SSHAT and CDR2 FNYEAQ come from the germline V gene (reference sequence). CDR3 nucleotide sequence: TGTGCCAGCAGCTTAGGGACTAGCGGAAACACCGGGGAGCTGTTTTTT. Translating it yields CASSLGTSGNTGELFF.

CDR3 amino acids: CASRGDRSYGYTF. CDR3 sequence (DNA): TGTGCCAGTCGAGGGGACAGGAGCTATGGCTACACCTTC. The rearrangement links TRBV19 to TRBJ1-2; 8 nucleotides align to TRBD1. Trimming cost V 8 bases and J 4 bases; bases outside gene matches: 6. The germline gives CDR1 LNHDA, CDR2 SQIVND (reference sequence). The CDR3 has 13 residues. Drawing the rest from reference TRBV19 and TRBJ1-2, the complete variable domain is DGGITQSPKYLFRKEGQNVTLSCEQNLNHDAMYWYRQDPGQGLRLIYYSQIVNDFQKGDIAEGYSVSREKKESFPLTVTSAQKNPTAFYLCASRGDRSYGYTFGSGTRLTVV.

This clone was seen a handful of times. This rearrangement joins TRBV28 to TRBJ1-2; D remains ambiguous. The CDR3 contains 13 residues. CDR1 MDHEN and CDR2 SYDVKM come from the germline V gene. The V end was cut by 7 bases, the J end by 4 bases, with 13 bases between. The CDR3 DNA sequence: TGTGCCAGCATTGACATGCGATCCTATGGCTACACCTTC. Amino acids: CASIDMRSYGYTF.

The chain uses TRBV30 and TRBJ1-3, with 9 bases matching TRBD1. V gave up 2 bases and J gave up 5 bases; unmatched junction bases: 10. The CDR3 runs 16 residues. Germline assignment: CDR1 GTSNPN and CDR2 SVGIG (reference sequence). CDR3 residues: CAWSRSRDRVRNTIYF. Written as DNA, the CDR3 is TGTGCCTGGAGTCGAAGCCGGGACAGGGTGAGAAACACCATATATTTT.

This clone was detected ten times or more. The chain carries TRBV7-2 and TRBJ2-7, with TRBD1 matching over 8 bases. Looked up from germline, CDR1 is SGHTA and CDR2 is FQGNSA. This CDR3 contains 15 residues. The ends lost 6 bases at V and 2 bases at J; junction bases unmatched: 9. CDR3 sequence reads: CASSSPDRETYEQYF. The CDR3 nucleotides are TGTGCCAGCAGTTCCCCGGACAGGGAAACCTACGAGCAGTACTTC. Combining the CDR3 with reference TRBV7-2 and TRBJ2-7 gives the whole variable domain GAGVSQSPSNKVTEKGKDVELRCDPISGHTALYWYRQSLGQGLEFLIYFQGNSAPDKSGLPSDRFSAERTGGSVSTLTIQRTQQEDSAVYLCASSSPDRETYEQYFGPGTRLTVT.

Ten or more counts support this clone. The chain recombines TRBV2 with TRBJ1-3; D is perhaps TRBD1 (5 bases). This CDR3 region has 14 residues. Germline V gives CDR1 SNHLY, CDR2 FYNNEI. Trimming shortened V by 5 bases and J by 0 bases, and 8 bases separated the two germline ends. Here the CDR3 DNA reads TGTGCCAGCAGTTGGGACTACTCTGGAAACACCATATATTTT. Translation: CASSWDYSGNTIYF. The full variable domain, rest sourced from reference TRBV2 and TRBJ1-3, is EPEVTQTPSHQVTQMGQEVILRCVPISNHLYFYWYRQILGQKVEFLVSFYNNEISEKSEIFDDQFSVERPDGSNFTLKIRSTKLEDSAMYFCASSWDYSGNTIYFGEGSWLTVV.

The gene calls are TRBV15 and TRBJ2-4; 10 nucleotides align to TRBD2. The CDR3 has 15 amino acids. The germline V gene encodes CDR1 LNHNV and CDR2 YYDKDF (reference sequence). The V and J ends lost 4 bases and 3 bases, in that order; junction bases with no gene match: 3. The CDR3 region is CATSTRTSGKNIQYF. The DNA for the CDR3 is TGTGCCACCAGCACCCGGACTAGCGGCAAAAACATTCAGTACTTC.

The chain joins TRBV7-9 to TRBJ1-2; D is possibly TRBD1 (6 bases). With 5 bases removed from V and 5 bases from J, the gap between germline ends came to 21 bases. CDR1 and CDR2 (germline): SEHNR, FQNEAQ (reference sequence). The CDR3 consists of 16 residues. CDR3 protein: CASSTQDRERLYGYTF. For the CDR3, the DNA is TGTGCCAGCAGCACGCAGGACAGAGAAAGACTTTATGGCTACACCTTC.

The rearrangement uses TRBV2 and TRBJ2-7, with TRBD2 identical over 7 bases. The germline V gene encodes CDR1 SNHLY and CDR2 FYNNEI. This CDR3 comprises 16 residues. V lost 4 bases and J lost 2; bases outside the gene matches: 11. The CDR3 spells CASSGRGSGATYEQYF. DNA of the CDR3: TGTGCCAGCAGTGGCCGGGGGAGCGGGGCTACCTACGAGCAGTACTTC.

V is TRBV6-1 and J is TRBJ1-2; 7 bases match TRBD1. This CDR3 has 15 residues. Germline loops: CDR1 MNHNS, CDR2 SASEGT. After removal of 10 bases from V and 8 bases from J, the junction contained 19 bases not matched to a gene. In DNA, the CDR3 is TGTGCCACCAAGGTCGAAGGCTTAGGGGGCGGCGGCTACACCTTC. Protein: CATKVEGLGGGGYTF.

The chain uses TRBV15 and TRBJ1-1; the D is unclear. The CDR3 loop spans 16 amino acids. The V and J ends lost 0 bases and 10 bases respectively, with 21 bases between them. Germline V gene data show CDR1 as LNHNV and CDR2 as YYDKDF (reference sequence). This CDR3 reads CATSRDGISSRPRAFF. The CDR3 nucleotides are TGTGCCACCAGCAGAGATGGAATTAGCTCCCGTCCACGAGCTTTCTTT.